The clone carrying this T cell receptor beta chain appeared many times. Its target is not known. The sample belongs to a study of identical twins. Whole-study findings and limits: Cord blood beta clonotypes that were abundant carried fewer insertions, and memory repertoires showed no such trend.

In TCRdb, the 5' RACE reads were re-called with MiXCR into one record per CDR3 protein. The sample contains approximately 220,000 distinct CDR3 sequences, about 7.5% of which appear only once. Unmatched junction bases numbered 9, after V lost 7 bases and J lost 1 base. The CDR3 contains 14 residues. CDR1 is SQVTM and CDR2 is ANQGSEA in the germline V gene. These data also featured in a second study, about yellow fever vaccine responses in identical twins.

The clonotype originates from a woman under 30 in good health. The chain joins TRBV29-1 to TRBJ1-1; the match to TRBD1 covers 7 bases. The sample taken for sequencing was memory (CD45RO+) T cells sorted from blood. In DNA, the CDR3 is TGCAGCGCCTCCGGAGGGGGCCGGAACACTGAAGCTTTCTTT. Translation: CSASGGGRNTEAFF.